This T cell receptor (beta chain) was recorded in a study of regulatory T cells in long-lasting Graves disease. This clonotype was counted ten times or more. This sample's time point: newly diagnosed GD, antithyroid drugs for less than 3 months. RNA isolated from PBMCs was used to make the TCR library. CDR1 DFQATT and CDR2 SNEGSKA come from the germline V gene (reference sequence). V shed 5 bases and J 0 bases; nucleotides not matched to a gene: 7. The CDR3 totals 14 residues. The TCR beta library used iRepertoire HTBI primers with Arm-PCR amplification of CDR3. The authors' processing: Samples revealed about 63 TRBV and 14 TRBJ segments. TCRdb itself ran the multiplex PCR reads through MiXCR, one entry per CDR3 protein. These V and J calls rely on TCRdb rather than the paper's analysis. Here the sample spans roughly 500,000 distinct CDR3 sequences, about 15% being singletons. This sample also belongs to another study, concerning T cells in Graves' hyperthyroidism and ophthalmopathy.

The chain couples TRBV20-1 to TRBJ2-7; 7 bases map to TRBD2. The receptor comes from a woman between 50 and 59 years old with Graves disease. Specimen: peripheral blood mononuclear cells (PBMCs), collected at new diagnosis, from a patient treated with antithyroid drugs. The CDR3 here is CSAPTSASSYEQYF. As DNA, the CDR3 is TGCAGTGCTCCAACTAGCGCGAGCTCCTACGAGCAGTACTTC.